This is a list of T cell receptor beta chains from one sample in a study of TIL therapy for anti-PD-1-resistant metastatic lung cancer. Some clones are missing from TCRdb's copy, which holds only in-frame ones; the method was immunoSEQ multiplex PCR. In the table there are 45,000 to 75,000 clones, around 87% of which are singletons. The sample here was blood, taken at baseline. These receptor sequences come from a person between 30 and 80 years old with non-small cell lung cancer. Both conserved end residues are part of each CDR3. D genes are given only for firm matches. Clone size, where shown, is once, few, many, or a class for clones that have expanded.

abundance | j_gene | d_gene | v_gene | CDR3aa | CDR3nt
NA | TRBJ1-1 | TRBD1 | TRBV28 | CASSLVPGQGMGTEAFF | TGTGCCAGCAGTTTAGTCCCGGGACAGGGAATGGGGACTGAAGCTTTCTTT
NA | TRBJ1-4 | NA | TRBV24-1 | CATSDPNGTGSEKLFF | TGTGCCACCAGTGATCCCAACGGCACGGGGAGTGAAAAACTGTTTTTT
NA | TRBJ1-5 | NA | TRBV13 | CASSPRGLGQPQHF | TGTGCCAGCAGCCCTCGGGGTTTGGGTCAGCCCCAGCATTTT
NA | TRBJ1-4 | TRBD1 | TRBV27 | CASSPLTGTNEKLFF | TGTGCCAGCAGTCCTTTGACAGGGACTAATGAAAAACTGTTTTTT
few | TRBJ1-5 | NA | TRBV6-5 | CAVALLTGKDQPQHF | TGTGCCGTCGCGCTCCTGACAGGAAAGGATCAGCCCCAGCATTTT
NA | TRBJ2-6 | NA | TRBV6-5 | CASSYSRGSGANVLTF | TGTGCCAGCAGTTACTCACGGGGATCTGGGGCCAACGTCCTGACTTTC
NA | TRBJ2-7 | NA | TRBV3-1/TRBV3-2 | CASSRGARYEQYF | TGTGCCAGCAGCCGAGGGGCTCGCTACGAGCAGTACTTC
once | TRBJ1-6 | NA | TRBV19 | CASRVDGEAHSPLHF | TGTGCCAGCCGGGTTGACGGCGAAGCTCACTCACCCCTCCACTTT
NA | TRBJ2-7 | TRBD2 | TRBV3-1/TRBV3-2 | CASSLTSGSYEQYF | TGTGCCAGCAGCCTTACTAGCGGGTCGTACGAGCAGTACTTC
NA | TRBJ1-4 | NA | TRBV10-3 | CAISDPEATNEKLFF | TGTGCCATCAGTGATCCGGAAGCAACTAATGAAAAACTGTTTTTT
NA | TRBJ2-1 | TRBD2 | TRBV10-2 | CASSNSGLGRNEQFF | TGCGCCAGCAGCAACTCGGGACTAGGGCGCAATGAGCAGTTCTTC
NA | TRBJ1-2 | TRBD1 | TRBV19 | CASSIETGRRGYTF | TGTGCCAGTAGTATAGAGACAGGGCGGCGCGGCTACACCTTC
few | TRBJ2-7 | NA | TRBV7-9 | CASSLWDSSYEQYF | TGTGCCAGCAGCTTATGGGATAGCTCCTACGAGCAGTACTTC
NA | TRBJ2-7 | TRBD2 | TRBV4-1 | CASSQEGGRSYEQYF | TGCGCCAGCAGCCAAGAGGGCGGGAGGTCCTACGAGCAGTACTTC
few | TRBJ1-3 | TRBD1 | TRBV27 | CASSLTGGAGNTIYF | TGTGCCAGCAGTTTGACAGGGGGCGCCGGAAACACCATATATTTT
NA | TRBJ2-3 | NA | TRBV9 | CASSRDRSDTQYF | TGTGCCAGCAGCCGTGACAGGTCAGATACGCAGTATTTT
NA | TRBJ2-7 | NA | TRBV19 | CASSIAGTGSSYEQYF | TGTGCCAGTAGTATAGCCGGCACAGGGAGCTCCTACGAGCAGTACTTC
NA | TRBJ2-6 | NA | TRBV6-1 | CASSERGPGANVLTF | TGTGCCAGCAGTGAAAGGGGACCCGGGGCCAACGTCCTGACTTTC
NA | TRBJ2-7 | NA | TRBV4-2 | CASSRDTSYEQYF | TGTGCCAGCAGTCGGGACACCTCCTACGAGCAGTACTTC
NA | TRBJ2-7 | NA | TRBV28 | CASSSSKGAYEQYF | TGTGCCAGCAGTTCCAGTAAGGGAGCATACGAGCAGTACTTC
NA | TRBJ2-2 | TRBD1 | TRBV15 | CATSPHPGQGMAGELFF | TGTGCCACCTCCCCCCACCCGGGACAGGGGATGGCCGGGGAGCTGTTTTTT
few | TRBJ1-6 | TRBD1 | TRBV27 | CASSIDRGASPLHF | TGTGCCAGCAGCATAGACAGGGGGGCTTCACCCCTCCACTTT
NA | TRBJ1-1 | NA | TRBV6-6 | CASSRGQTMNTEAFF | TGTGCCAGCAGCCGGGGACAAACCATGAACACTGAAGCTTTCTTT
NA | TRBJ2-7 | TRBD1 | TRBV14 | CASSQTPGQGRYEQYF | TGTGCCAGCAGCCAGACTCCGGGACAGGGGCGTTACGAGCAGTACTTC
NA | TRBJ1-1 | NA | TRBV9 | CASSVGAGPHTEAFF | TGTGCCAGCAGCGTAGGGGCAGGTCCCCACACTGAAGCTTTCTTT
NA | TRBJ1-4 | NA | TRBV6-6 | CASARGRKLFF | TGTGCCAGCGCCCGGGGGCGAAAACTGTTTTTT
NA | TRBJ1-5 | NA | TRBV4-2 | CASSQAGRGAPNQPQHF | TGTGCCAGCAGCCAAGCTGGGCGGGGCGCCCCCAATCAGCCCCAGCATTTT
NA | TRBJ1-2 | NA | TRBV19 | CASSPSTGLSAGYTF | TGTGCCAGTAGTCCCTCGACAGGTCTGAGCGCTGGCTACACCTTC
NA | TRBJ1-6 | NA | TRBV6-1 | CASIDRPGRIESPLHF | TGTGCCAGCATTGATCGTCCAGGGAGGATAGAGTCACCCCTCCACTTT
NA | TRBJ2-1 | NA | TRBV5-6 | CASSLGVGEQFF | TGTGCCAGCAGCTTGGGTGTTGGAGAGCAGTTCTTC
NA | TRBJ1-4 | NA | TRBV9 | CASSVAPGPEKLFF | TGTGCCAGCAGCGTAGCCCCAGGCCCTGAAAAACTGTTTTTT
NA | TRBJ1-2 | NA | TRBV25-1 | CASSDNTGRGYTF | TGTGCCAGCAGTGATAATACGGGGCGGGGCTACACCTTC
NA | TRBJ1-2 | NA | TRBV27 | CASSPSPGFYGYTF | TGTGCCAGCAGTCCCTCCCCAGGTTTCTATGGCTACACCTTC
NA | TRBJ2-1 | TRBD2 | TRBV6-2/TRBV6-3 | CASSSQTGTRDEQFF | TGTGCCAGCAGTTCCCAAACCGGGACTAGAGATGAGCAGTTCTTC
NA | TRBJ1-2 | NA | TRBV5-1 | CASSLEGGGGYGYTF | TGCGCCAGCAGCTTGGAAGGAGGGGGAGGCTATGGCTACACCTTC
NA | TRBJ1-5 | NA | TRBV15 | CATSRGDTRQGDPQPQHF | TGTGCCACCAGCAGAGGGGATACGAGGCAGGGTGACCCTCAGCCCCAGCATTTT
NA | TRBJ1-2 | NA | TRBV12-3/TRBV12-4 | CASSDRLYGYTF | TGTGCCAGCAGTGACAGATTATATGGCTACACCTTC
once | TRBJ2-1 | TRBD2 | TRBV7-2 | CASSLVDLAGGNEQFF | TGTGCCAGCAGCTTAGTAGACCTAGCGGGAGGTAATGAGCAGTTCTTC
NA | TRBJ2-1 | TRBD2 | TRBV11-3 | CASSPNSGTSGGGNEQFF | TGTGCCAGCAGCCCGAACTCCGGGACTAGCGGGGGAGGGAATGAGCAGTTCTTC
NA | TRBJ2-1 | NA | TRBV4-1 | CASSQVGRGTDEQFF | TGCGCCAGCAGCCAAGTGGGGCGGGGAACGGATGAGCAGTTCTTC
NA | TRBJ1-2 | NA | TRBV6-5 | CASTQTGNYGYTF | TGTGCCAGCACCCAGACCGGTAACTATGGCTACACCTTC
NA | TRBJ2-2 | NA | TRBV5-4 | CASSLGVQGGPGELFF | TGTGCCAGCAGCTTGGGTGTTCAGGGGGGGCCCGGGGAGCTGTTTTTT
NA | TRBJ2-3 | NA | TRBV18 | CASSPADTQYF | TGTGCCAGCTCACCAGCAGATACGCAGTATTTT
NA | TRBJ2-3 | TRBD1 | TRBV10-3 | CAIRRDRGPTDTQYF | TGTGCCATCAGGAGGGACAGGGGTCCCACAGATACGCAGTATTTT
NA | TRBJ2-7 | TRBD2 | TRBV12-5 | CASAPGLAGNEQYF | TGTGCTAGTGCCCCAGGACTAGCGGGAAACGAGCAGTACTTC
NA | TRBJ2-7 | NA | TRBV27 | CATLKNEQYF | TGTGCCACTTTAAAAAACGAGCAGTACTTC
NA | TRBJ2-5 | TRBD2 | TRBV2 | CASSEAFLAGGRETQYF | TGTGCCAGCAGTGAAGCGTTCCTAGCGGGGGGGAGGGAGACCCAGTACTTC
NA | TRBJ2-7 | NA | TRBV7-8 | CASSSWAGTRTFYEQYF | TGTGCCAGCAGCTCATGGGCAGGGACGAGAACCTTCTACGAGCAGTACTTC
NA | TRBJ2-2 | NA | TRBV7-8 | CASSFTTLGTGELFF | TGTGCCAGCAGCTTTACTACCCTTGGGACCGGGGAGCTGTTTTTT
NA | TRBJ1-5 | NA | TRBV6-5 | CASSYERGNQPQHF | TGTGCCAGCAGTTACGAGAGGGGCAATCAGCCCCAGCATTTT
NA | TRBJ2-3 | TRBD1 | TRBV9 | CASSGQGSGTRYF | TGTGCCAGCAGCGGACAGGGGAGTGGGACCCGGTATTTT
NA | TRBJ2-5 | NA | TRBV6-6 | CASTVGPQETQYF | TGTGCCAGCACGGTAGGGCCCCAAGAGACCCAGTACTTC
NA | TRBJ2-3 | NA | TRBV18 | CASSPPGGTDTQYF | TGTGCCAGCTCACCCCCCGGGGGCACAGATACGCAGTATTTT